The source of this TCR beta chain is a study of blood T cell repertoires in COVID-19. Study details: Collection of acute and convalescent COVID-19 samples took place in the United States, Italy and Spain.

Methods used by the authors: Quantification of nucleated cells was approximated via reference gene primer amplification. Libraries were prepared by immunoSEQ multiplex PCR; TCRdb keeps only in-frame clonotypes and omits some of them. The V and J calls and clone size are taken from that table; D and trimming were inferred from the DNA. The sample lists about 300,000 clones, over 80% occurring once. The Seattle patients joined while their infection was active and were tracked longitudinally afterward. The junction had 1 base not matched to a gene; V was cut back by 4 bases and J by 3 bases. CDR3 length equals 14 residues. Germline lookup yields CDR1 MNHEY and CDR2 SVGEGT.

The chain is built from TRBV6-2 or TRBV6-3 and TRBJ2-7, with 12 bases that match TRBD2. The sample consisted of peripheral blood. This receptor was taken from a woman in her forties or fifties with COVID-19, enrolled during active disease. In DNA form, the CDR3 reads TGTGCCAGCAGTTTGACTAGCGGGGGCTACGAGCAGTACTTC. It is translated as CASSLTSGGYEQYF.